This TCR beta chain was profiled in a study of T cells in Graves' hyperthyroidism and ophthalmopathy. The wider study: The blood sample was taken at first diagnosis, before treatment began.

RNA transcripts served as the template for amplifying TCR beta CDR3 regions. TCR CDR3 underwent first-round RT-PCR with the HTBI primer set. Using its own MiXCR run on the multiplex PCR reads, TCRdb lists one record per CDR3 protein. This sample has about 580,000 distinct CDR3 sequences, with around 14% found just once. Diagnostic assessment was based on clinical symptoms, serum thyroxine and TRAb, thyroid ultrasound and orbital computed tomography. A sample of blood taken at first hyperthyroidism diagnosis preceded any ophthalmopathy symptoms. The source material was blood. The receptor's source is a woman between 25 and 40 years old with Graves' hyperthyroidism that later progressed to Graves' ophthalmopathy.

CDR3 DNA: TGCGCCAGCAGCTTTAACCGGGACAGGGACAATCAACCCAATGAGCAGTTCTTC. Translating it yields CASSFNRDRDNQPNEQFF. This rearrangement joins TRBV5-1 to TRBJ2-1; 9 nucleotides align to TRBD1. The CDR3 is 18 residues long. CDR1 SGHRS and CDR2 YFSETQ come from the germline V gene. With 2 bases clipped from V and 6 bases from J, the junction kept 15 bases outside the gene matches.